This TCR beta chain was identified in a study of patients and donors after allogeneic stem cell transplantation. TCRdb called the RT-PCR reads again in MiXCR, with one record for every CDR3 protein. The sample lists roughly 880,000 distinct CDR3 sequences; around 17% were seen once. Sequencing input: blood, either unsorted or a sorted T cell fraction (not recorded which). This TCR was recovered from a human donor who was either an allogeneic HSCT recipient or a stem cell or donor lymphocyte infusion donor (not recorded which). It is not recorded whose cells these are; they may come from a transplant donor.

CDR3 residues: CASSLLSGGGGEQFF. The DNA for the CDR3 is TGTGCCAGCAGCTTACTTTCCGGGGGGGGCGGTGAGCAGTTCTTC. The gene calls are TRBV11-1 and TRBJ2-1; 8 nucleotides match TRBD2. This CDR3 contains 15 residues. From germline, CDR1 is SGHAT and CDR2 FQDESV (reference sequence). V shed 2 bases and J 9 bases; nucleotides not matched to a gene: 9.